Presented here are 23 T cell receptor beta chains from one specimen sequenced in a study of blood T cells in healthy people across ages. Through a sample-barcoded 5' primer and a J-beta primer mix, a second PCR was run for roughly 7 to 12 cycles. TCRdb redid the calling of the 5' RACE reads with MiXCR, one entry per CDR3 protein. The sample records about 780,000 distinct CDR3 sequences, more than 35% being singletons. Sequencing input: blood. The receptors stem from a man of 80 years or more in good health.

This clonotype was recorded at least ten times. The chain employs TRBV27 and TRBJ2-3, with D unclear. V lost 4 bases to trimming and J lost 2 bases, with 13 bases between them. Germline loops: CDR1 MNHEY, CDR2 SMNVEV (reference sequence). The CDR3 covers 15 residues. In DNA, the CDR3 is TGTGCCAGCAGTTACCTATTACCCTACACAGATACGCAGTATTTT. Its translation: CASSYLLPYTDTQYF.

About this clonotype itself: Lacking the conserved final phenylalanine or tryptophan, this CDR3 likely reflects a read error. The gene calls are TRBV7-2 and TRBJ2-1; D is ambiguous. Trimming took 1 base from V and 8 from J, leaving 9 bases between them. CDR1 SGHTA and CDR2 FQGNSA come from the germline V gene. The CDR3 totals 13 residues. CDR3 nucleotide sequence: TGTGCCAGCAGCTTAGAAGTAGTTGATGAGCAGTTCTCC. It codes for CASSLEVVDEQFS.

This clonotype has more than one count but fewer than ten. This chain uses TRBV11-3 with TRBJ2-5, with D tentatively TRBD1 or TRBD2 (6 bases each). The length of the CDR3 is 15 residues. Trimming stripped 5 bases from V and 4 bases from J, with 17 bases between. The germline V gene encodes CDR1 SGHNT and CDR2 YENEEA. The CDR3 protein is CASSTIRGGAETQYF. For the CDR3, the DNA is TGTGCCAGCAGCACTATCAGGGGAGGAGCAGAGACCCAGTACTTC.

The chain is built from TRBV29-1 and TRBJ2-1, with D perhaps matching TRBD2 (5 bases). The CDR3 has 12 residues. Germline assignment: CDR1 SQVTM and CDR2 ANQGSEA. Trimming left V 2 bases short and J 7 bases short, with 9 bases between. CDR3 in DNA: TGCAGCGTTGAATTTGGCGGGAATGAGCAGTTCTTC. It specifies CSVEFGGNEQFF.

This clonotype was observed a handful of times. This rearrangement joins TRBV20-1 to TRBJ1-2; 7 bases line up with TRBD1. CDR3 length: 14 amino acids. Per germline, CDR1 DFQATT and CDR2 SNEGSKA (reference sequence). The V segment lost 5 bases and the J segment 4 bases; nucleotides outside the gene matches: 10. The CDR3 bases are TGCAGTGCTCCTCAAGGGGGCTCGGGCTATGGCTACACCTTC. Translating gives CSAPQGGSGYGYTF.

There are many counts of this clonotype. This rearrangement joins TRBV29-1 to TRBJ2-5; D is possibly TRBD1 or TRBD2 (5 bases each). This CDR3 has 14 amino acids. Germline V gene data show CDR1 as SQVTM and CDR2 as ANQGSEA. V was pared by 4 bases and J by 0 bases, with 12 bases between. The CDR3 protein is CSVGDPGDQETQYF. The DNA for the CDR3 is TGCAGCGTTGGGGACCCGGGCGACCAAGAGACCCAGTACTTC.

Ten or more counts support this clonotype. The chain links TRBV20-1 to TRBJ2-7, with 12 bases matching TRBD2. CDR1 DFQATT and CDR2 SNEGSKA come from the germline V gene (reference sequence). J was trimmed by 3 bases and V by 7 bases; bases with no gene match: 16. CDR3 length: 17 residues. CDR3 residues: CSGLKGLAGGHDYEQYF. Written as DNA, the CDR3 is TGCAGTGGCCTGAAAGGGCTAGCGGGAGGGCATGACTACGAGCAGTACTTC.

This clonotype was found a few times. DNA for the CDR3: TGCAGTGCTCCTGACTCTCGCGGCGGGAGTCGGTATACGCAGTATTTT. This codes for CSAPDSRGGSRYTQYF. The chain uses TRBV20-1 and TRBJ2-3; 7 positions match TRBD2. Trimming at V came to 5 bases and at J to 7 bases, leaving 18 bases not matched to a gene. Germline V gene data show CDR1 as DFQATT and CDR2 as SNEGSKA (reference sequence). This CDR3 is 16 amino acids long.

This clonotype was counted a few times. The chain carries TRBV5-1 and TRBJ1-2; D is possibly TRBD1 (5 bases). The CDR3 consists of 16 residues. The V end lost 0 bases, the J end lost 2 bases, and 14 bases lay between the germline ends. CDR1 and CDR2 from the germline V gene are SGHRS and YFSETQ. CDR3 protein: CASSLERGRSNYGYTF. In DNA form, the CDR3 reads TGCGCCAGCAGCTTGGAGAGGGGAAGGTCGAACTATGGCTACACCTTC.

V usage is TRBV20-1 and J usage is TRBJ2-1, with D perhaps matching TRBD2 (5 bases). Trimming removed 6 bases from V and 4 bases from J, with 19 bases in between. Germline lookup yields CDR1 DFQATT and CDR2 SNEGSKA (reference sequence). The CDR3 sequence is 15 residues long. In DNA form, the CDR3 reads TGCAGTGCCCAGGAGGAGTTTAGGAGGTACAATGAGCAGTTCTTC. Translated, it gives CSAQEEFRRYNEQFF.

V and J are TRBV11-1 and TRBJ1-1; TRBD1 matches at 8 bases. The germline V gene encodes CDR1 SGHAT and CDR2 FQDESV (reference sequence). J lost 5 bases, V lost 3 bases, and 5 bases had no gene match. The CDR3 loop spans 14 amino acids. CDR3 coding DNA: TGTGCCAGCAGCTTTCGACAGGGGCGTACTGAAGCTTTCTTT. Amino acids: CASSFRQGRTEAFF.

The gene calls are TRBV20-1 and TRBJ2-3; maybe TRBD2 (6 bases). The V end was cut by 6 bases, the J end by 0 bases, with 22 bases between. CDR3 length equals 17 residues. Germline V gene sequence: CDR1 DFQATT, CDR2 SNEGSKA (reference sequence). CDR3 loop: CSAISLVTSPSTDTQYF. The CDR3 DNA sequence: TGCAGTGCCATTTCGTTGGTTACTAGCCCTAGCACAGATACGCAGTATTTT.

The chain employs TRBV7-3 and TRBJ2-7, with D hard to call. The CDR3 has 13 amino acids. Trimming removed 5 bases at V and 7 bases at J, with 15 bases between. In germline, CDR1 is SGHTA, CDR2 FQGTGA. This CDR3 reads CASSTRREVEQYF. CDR3 bases: TGTGCCAGCAGCACTCGCCGTGAGGTTGAGCAGTACTTC. The whole variable domain, filled in from reference TRBV7-3 and TRBJ2-7, reads GAGVSQTPSNKVTEKGKYVELRCDPISGHTALYWYRQSLGQGPEFLIYFQGTGAADDSGLPNDRFFAVRPEGSVSTLKIQRTERGDSAVYLCASSTRREVEQYFGPGTRLTVT.

This clonotype was counted a few times. This sequence joins TRBV19 and TRBJ2-5; D remains unclear. Trimming pared 4 bases from V and 5 bases from J, leaving 17 bases between. CDR3 length: 15 amino acids. From germline, CDR1 is LNHDA and CDR2 SQIVND (reference sequence). Here the CDR3 DNA reads TGTGCCAGTAGTACCTTAAACAGAGGCGGTGAGACCCAGTACTTC. Protein: CASSTLNRGGETQYF.

This clonotype was seen a handful of times. V usage is TRBV5-4 and J usage is TRBJ1-1; D is possibly TRBD1 (6 bases). Germline V gene data show CDR1 as SGHNT and CDR2 as YYREEE (reference sequence). This CDR3 spans 13 amino acids. Trimming stripped 2 bases from V and 6 bases from J, with 11 bases between. For the CDR3, the DNA is TGTGCCAGCAGCTTCCAGGGGAGGGCTGAAGCTTTCTTT. Amino acid sequence: CASSFQGRAEAFF.

V is TRBV7-2 and J is TRBJ2-7; 8 positions match TRBD2. Germline-derived CDR1 and CDR2 are SGHTA and FQGNSA. Unmatched junction bases numbered 2, after V lost 1 base and J lost 6 bases. This CDR3 spans 13 amino acids. The CDR3 nucleotides are TGTGCCAGCAGCTTAGTGCTAGCGGGCGAGCAGTACTTC. Amino acid sequence: CASSLVLAGEQYF.

The rearrangement joins TRBV20-1 to TRBJ2-1; the D gene is possibly TRBD2 (6 bases). V shed 2 bases and J shed 1 base, with 15 bases lying between them. The CDR3 is 16 amino acids. Germline assignment: CDR1 DFQATT and CDR2 SNEGSKA (reference sequence). CDR3 amino acids: CSARPYPGLSYNEQFF. In DNA, the CDR3 is TGCAGTGCTAGACCCTATCCGGGACTTTCCTACAATGAGCAGTTCTTC.

The rearrangement links TRBV27 to TRBJ2-7; D is uncertain. Deletions cut 8 bases from V and 5 bases from J, with 16 bases between. The CDR3 length is 13 residues. The V gene's germline CDR1 is MNHEY and CDR2 SMNVEV (reference sequence). The CDR3, as DNA: TGTGCCAGCGGGGTAGGGTTAAGGCACGAGCAGTACTTC. Translating it yields CASGVGLRHEQYF.

The CDR3 coding sequence is TGTGCCTTGGAACAGGGGGCGTCGGAGACCCAGTACTTC. Translating gives CALEQGASETQYF. The rearrangement uses TRBV30 and TRBJ2-5; TRBD1 agrees at 9 bases. Per germline, CDR1 GTSNPN and CDR2 SVGIG (reference sequence). J was trimmed by 5 bases and V by 7 bases; bases with no gene match: 8. This CDR3 has 13 residues. Drawing the rest from reference TRBV30 and TRBJ2-5, the complete variable domain is SQTIHQWPATLVQPVGSPLSLECTVEGTSNPNLYWYRQAAGRGLQLLFYSVGIGQISSEVPQNLSASRPQDRQFILSSKKLLLSDSGFYLCALEQGASETQYFGPGTRLLVL.

This clonotype was counted many times. V gene TRBV20-1 combines with J gene TRBJ2-5; TRBD2 aligns across 10 bases. CDR1 and CDR2 from the germline V gene are DFQATT and SNEGSKA (reference sequence). The CDR3 covers 15 residues. The trim removed 4 bases at V and 4 bases at J, leaving 9 bases unmatched. CDR3 bases: TGCAGTGCTACCACCCTAGCGGGAGTTGCAGAGACCCAGTACTTC. It specifies CSATTLAGVAETQYF.

Concerning this clonotype: At one of its ends the junction is not consistent with the germline gene, which may arise from a read error. The gene calls are TRBV20-1 and TRBJ1-2; no clear D gene. Germline loops: CDR1 DFQATT, CDR2 SNEGSKA (reference sequence). This CDR3 region has 15 residues. In DNA, the CDR3 is TGCAGTACTAGAGGATTGGTGGGCAGAGGCTATGGCTACACCTTC. Translating gives CSTRGLVGRGYGYTF.

This chain joins TRBV3-1 and TRBJ2-5, with 10 bases that match TRBD2. The J call is uncertain, as TRBJ2-7 better fits the DNA end. CDR1 is LGHDT and CDR2 is YNNKEL in the germline V gene (reference sequence). This CDR3 region has 15 residues. Here the CDR3 DNA reads TGTGCCAGCAGCCGAGTAGCGGGAGGCACCTACGAGCAGTACTTC. It specifies CASSRVAGGTYEQYF.

On this clonotype: A much larger clone sits a single nucleotide away, making a read error possible. The chain links TRBV7-9 to TRBJ2-1, with 13 bases lining up with TRBD2. The CDR3 totals 13 residues. Per the germline V gene, CDR1 is SEHNR and CDR2 is FQNEAQ (reference sequence). The CDR3 protein is CASSPGTSGELFF. The CDR3 DNA reads TGTGCCAGCAGCCCTGGGACTAGCGGGGAGCTGTTCTTC.